This T cell receptor (beta chain) is from a study of blood T cell repertoires in COVID-19. At the level of the study: Some COVID-19 samples were acute and others convalescent; all came from the United States, Italy and Spain.

Authors' processing steps: Reference gene primer amplification in the assay estimated nucleated cell counts. TCRdb's copy holds only in-frame clones and misses some; the assay was immunoSEQ multiplex PCR. V and J calls plus clone size are reproduced from that table; the DNA served to infer D and trimming. Here the sample spans 250,000 to 300,000 clones, roughly four fifths being singletons. Grouping used clinical history reported by participants in a survey and questionnaire. Trimming at V came to 3 bases and at J to 3 bases, leaving 3 bases not matched to a gene. The CDR3 consists of 16 residues. CDR1 is SEHNR and CDR2 is FQNEAQ in the germline V gene (reference sequence). This clone was seen repeatedly, ten times or more.

This chain uses TRBV7-9 with TRBJ1-6; TRBD1 aligns across 9 bases. The source is a man younger than 45 with acute COVID-19. Specimen: PBMCs or T cells enriched from blood (not recorded which). Here the CDR3 DNA reads TGTGCCAGCAGCTTGGGACAGGGCTTCTATAATTCACCCCTCCACTTT. It encodes CASSLGQGFYNSPLHF. Complete variable domain (other parts from reference TRBV7-9 and TRBJ1-6): DTGVSQNPRHKITKRGQNVTFRCDPISEHNRLYWYRQTLGQGPEFLTYFQNEAQLEKSRLLSDRFSAERPKGSFSTLEIQRTEQGDSAMYLCASSLGQGFYNSPLHFGNGTRLTVT.